The sequence of this T cell receptor beta chain was determined in a study of blood T cells in healthy people across ages. Looking at the study overall: Template switching picked up about one barcoded beta molecule for each two T cells.

Overall study results and limits: The lack of PBMC sorting stopped any conclusive naive versus antigen-experienced comparison. The fall in TCR beta diversity per million T cells was roughly linear with age.

Primers used in a second PCR of roughly 6 to 11 cycles were a sample-barcoded 5' primer and a J-beta primer mix. Each cDNA molecule was tagged by a template-switch adaptor with 12 random nucleotides. TCRdb itself ran the 5' RACE reads through MiXCR, one entry per CDR3 protein. The sample lists some 920,000 distinct CDR3 sequences; roughly 51% were seen once. Details on this clonotype: The antigen is not known.

Germline V gene sequence: CDR1 SGHRS, CDR2 YFSETQ. V lost 4 bases to trimming and J lost 3 bases, with 14 bases between them. The CDR3 is made up of 14 amino acids. This sequence originates from a woman aged 55 to 70 in good health. Material for sequencing was blood. The chain is built from TRBV5-1 and TRBJ2-7, with D possibly TRBD1 on 6 matching bases. DNA of the CDR3: TGCGCCAGCAGCCCTCGGCAGGGGATCTACGAGCAGTACTTC. Translated: CASSPRQGIYEQYF. Based on the CDR3 plus reference TRBV5-1 and TRBJ2-7, the full variable domain is KAGVTQTPRYLIKTRGQQVTLSCSPISGHRSVSWYQQTPGQGLQFLFEYFSETQRNKGNFPGRFSGRQFSNSRSEMNVSTLELGDSALYLCASSPRQGIYEQYFGPGTRLTVT.